This TCR beta chain was obtained from a study of T cell repertoires and HLA-DP antigens. Overall study: Sorted CD137+CD4+ samples averaged approximately 200 ng DNA; pre-culture CD4+ samples, 1,200 ng. Study-wide results and caveats: Previously undetected clones averaged approximately 38% and 46% against the two alleles respectively. Responder cells were total CD4+ cells with a HeLa antigen-presenting system. Against both alloantigens, CD137+ clonality was similar, roughly 0.38.

The trim removed 4 bases at V and 0 bases at J, leaving 7 bases unmatched. Germline V gene lookup returns CDR1 MRHNA and CDR2 SNTAGT. CDR3 length equals 17 residues. On this clone: No antigen is known for it.

Data came from immunoSEQ multiplex PCR; TCRdb stores just in-frame clones and leaves some out. The repertoire holds fewer than 95,000 clones, with approximately 86% as singletons. The chain joins TRBV6-4 to TRBJ2-3, with 10 nucleotides matching TRBD2. The receptor comes from a man aged 50 to 59 in good health and CMV-seronegative. The specimen was CD4+ T cells from PBMCs. CDR3 nucleotides: TGTGCCAGCAGTGTCTCTAGCGGGAGTACTAGCACAGATACGCAGTATTTT. Translating it yields CASSVSSGSTSTDTQYF.